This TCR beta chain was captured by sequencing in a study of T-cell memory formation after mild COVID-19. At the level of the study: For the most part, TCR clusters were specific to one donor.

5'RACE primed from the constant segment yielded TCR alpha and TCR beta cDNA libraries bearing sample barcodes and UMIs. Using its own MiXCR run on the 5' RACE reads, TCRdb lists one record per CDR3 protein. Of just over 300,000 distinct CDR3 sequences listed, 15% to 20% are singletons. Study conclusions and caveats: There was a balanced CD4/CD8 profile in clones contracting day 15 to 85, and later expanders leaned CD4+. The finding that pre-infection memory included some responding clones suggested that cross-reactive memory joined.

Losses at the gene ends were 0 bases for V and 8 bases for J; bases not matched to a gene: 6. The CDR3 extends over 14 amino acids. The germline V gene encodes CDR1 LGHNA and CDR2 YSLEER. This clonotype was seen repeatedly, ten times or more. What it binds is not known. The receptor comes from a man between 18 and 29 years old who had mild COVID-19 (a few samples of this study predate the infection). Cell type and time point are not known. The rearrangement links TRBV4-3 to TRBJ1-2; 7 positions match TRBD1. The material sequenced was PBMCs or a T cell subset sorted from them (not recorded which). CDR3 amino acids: CASSQDEGARGYTF. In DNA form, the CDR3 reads TGCGCCAGCAGCCAAGATGAGGGGGCGCGGGGCTACACCTTC.